This T cell receptor beta chain was recovered during a study of T-cell reconstitution after alpha-beta-depleted transplantation in children. Researchers prepared the TCRbeta library using unique molecular identifiers, the study reports. TCRdb reprocessed the PCR reads via MiXCR and lists one record per CDR3 protein. The sample lists about 120,000 distinct CDR3 sequences; 10% were seen once. This clonotype was observed at least ten times. The V end lost 5 bases, the J end lost 1 base, and 4 bases lay between the germline ends. This CDR3 region has 12 residues. CDR1 and CDR2 from the germline V gene are MNHEY and SVGAGI.

The sequence was obtained from a human donor who donated a stem cell graft to a child with acute lymphoblastic leukemia. The J gene is TRBJ2-3, the V gene TRBV6-5; no definite D call. The sample was PBMCs from the stem cell graft donor, taken from the stem cell graft. DNA of the CDR3: TGTGCCAGCAGTGCGGGCACAGATACGCAGTATTTT. It is translated as CASSAGTDTQYF.